The next 5 T cell receptor beta chains were all read from a single sample in a study of T-cell reconstitution after alpha-beta-depleted transplantation in children. Preparation of the TCRbeta library used unique molecular identifiers. In TCRdb, the PCR reads were re-called with MiXCR into one record per CDR3 protein. This sample carries under 850,000 distinct CDR3 sequences, 10% to 15% of them seen once, and the ten largest clones take around 0.76%. This material consisted of PBMCs, taken before TCRalphabeta/CD19-depleted stem cell transplant. These receptors all come from a girl aged 2-10 years with congenital amegakaryocytic thrombocytopenia, due to receive a stem cell transplant.

This clonotype was observed many times. This rearrangement joins TRBV5-1 to TRBJ2-3; D possibly uses TRBD1 or TRBD2 (5 bases each). Trimming cost V 5 bases and J 4 bases, with 8 bases left between them. There are 12 residues in the CDR3. CDR1 is SGHRS, CDR2 YFSETQ, per germline. The CDR3 coding sequence is TGCGCCAGCAGACGGGACGCAGATACGCAGTATTTT. Translating gives CASRRDADTQYF. Full variable domain (outside the CDR3, taken from reference TRBV5-1 and TRBJ2-3): KAGVTQTPRYLIKTRGQQVTLSCSPISGHRSVSWYQQTPGQGLQFLFEYFSETQRNKGNFPGRFSGRQFSNSRSEMNVSTLELGDSALYLCASRRDADTQYFGPGTRLTVL.

V and J are TRBV14 and TRBJ2-7; tentatively, D is TRBD1 (6 bases). The length of the CDR3 is 15 residues. Trimming removed 2 bases at V and 3 bases at J, with 14 bases between. CDR1 and CDR2 (germline): SGHDN, FVKESK. In nucleotides, the CDR3 is TGTGCCAGCAGCCAACCGACAGGTTTAAACTACGAGCAGTACTTC. Its protein is CASSQPTGLNYEQYF.

In its sample, this clonotype was seen a few times. The chain employs TRBV12-3 or TRBV12-4 and TRBJ2-2; maybe TRBD2 (6 bases). V was trimmed by 8 bases and J by 4 bases, leaving 14 bases between them. The CDR3 runs 14 residues. The CDR3 reads CASGIGGPTGELFF. CDR3 DNA: TGTGCCAGCGGAATCGGAGGGCCCACCGGGGAGCTGTTTTTT.

This clonotype was seen repeatedly, ten times or more. The gene calls are TRBV29-1 and TRBJ1-2; 11 nucleotides align to TRBD1. The CDR3 has 15 amino acids. Germline CDR1 SQVTM, CDR2 ANQGSEA. V lost 4 bases, J lost 7 bases, and 11 bases stayed unmatched. The CDR3, as DNA: TGCAGCGTTGCGATCGGACAGGGGGCAATTGGTGGCTACACCTTC. It encodes CSVAIGQGAIGGYTF.

This clonotype was counted ten times or more. The CDR3: CAINRRTGEEGGYTF. In DNA form, the CDR3 reads TGTGCCATCAACAGAAGGACAGGGGAAGAGGGCGGCTACACCTTC. The V gene is TRBV10-3, the J gene TRBJ1-2; the match to TRBD1 covers 9 bases. The length of the CDR3 is 15 residues. The J segment lost 8 bases and the V segment lost 7 bases, leaving 14 bases of the junction unmatched. Germline V gene data show CDR1 as ENHRY and CDR2 as SYGVKD.